This passage covers 31 T cell receptor beta chains from one sample sequenced in a study of T cell changes during pregnancy in multiple sclerosis (dated by TCRdb to between 2017 and 2020). Receptor amplification or capture employed the immunoSEQ multiplex PCR assay. TCRdb's version of the immuneACCESS table is confined to in-frame rearrangements and falls short of the full clone set. An unresolved V gene accounts for under half of the shortfall where checked; the remainder is of unknown origin. Present in this sample are fewer than 130,000 clones, 80% to 95% of which were seen just once. The ten top clones hold about 3% of the sample. The material sequenced was peripheral blood, taken after pregnancy. These receptors were taken from a female donor with multiple sclerosis, enrolled in a pregnancy study.

The count of this clone is one. The chain recombines TRBV6-1 with TRBJ1-5; TRBD1 aligns across 7 bases. V lost 4 bases, J lost 2 bases, and 2 bases stayed unmatched. The germline CDR1 and CDR2 sequences are MNHNS and SASEGT. There are 14 residues in the CDR3. This CDR3 reads CASSGQGGNQPQHF. The CDR3 DNA reads TGTGCCAGCAGTGGACAGGGTGGCAATCAGCCCCAGCATTTT.

In this sample, this clone turned up a few times. The chain links TRBV6-6 to TRBJ1-2; D gene uncertain. The germline V and J ends were trimmed by 4 bases and 8 bases, with 14 bases remaining between them. Looked up from germline, CDR1 is MNHNY and CDR2 is SVGAGI (reference sequence). This CDR3 region has 13 residues. The CDR3 DNA follows: TGTGCCAGCAGTTCTACACCGAGCGGGGGCTACACCTTC. Its protein is CASSSTPSGGYTF.

CDR3 loop: CASSLEGAGLELGYTF. DNA of the CDR3: TGCGCCAGCAGCTTGGAAGGTGCGGGCCTTGAACTTGGCTACACCTTC. The chain is built from TRBV5-1 and TRBJ1-2; unclear D gene. From germline, CDR1 is SGHRS and CDR2 YFSETQ. V was clipped by 0 bases and J by 7 bases, with 19 bases between them. The CDR3 has 16 amino acids.

For the CDR3, the DNA is TGTGCCAGCAGCTTCACTAGCGGCCTTACCTACAATGAGCAGTTCTTC. Translated, it gives CASSFTSGLTYNEQFF. The rearrangement links TRBV9 to TRBJ2-1; 8 bases are a match to TRBD2. The germline gives CDR1 SGDLS, CDR2 YYNGEE. V lost 4 bases to trimming and J lost 2 bases; unmatched junction nucleotides: 8. The CDR3 has 16 residues.

The chain links TRBV7-8 to TRBJ2-5, with 8 bases aligning to TRBD2. V was pared by 1 base and J by 5 bases, with 9 bases of the junction left unmatched. Germline V gene sequence: CDR1 SGHVS, CDR2 FQNEAQ. The CDR3 extends over 16 amino acids. The CDR3 here is CASSLEWGGGTETQYF. The CDR3 region has the DNA TGTGCCAGCAGCTTAGAGTGGGGCGGGGGGACGGAGACCCAGTACTTC.

In this sample, this clone turned up once. The V and J genes are TRBV14 and TRBJ1-2, with TRBD1 matching over 8 bases. This CDR3 contains 15 residues. V shed 8 bases, J shed 2 bases, and the junction held 10 bases outside the gene matches. Germline loops: CDR1 SGHDN, CDR2 FVKESK. DNA of the CDR3: TGTGCCAGCCACCCCCAGGGGGCGCGGAACTATGGCTACACCTTC. Translating it yields CASHPQGARNYGYTF.

The V call is TRBV6-5, the J call TRBJ1-2, with D possibly matching TRBD1 (5 bases). Trimming stripped 2 bases from V and 3 bases from J, with 10 bases between. Germline values: CDR1 MNHEY, CDR2 SVGAGI. The CDR3 has 14 residues. The CDR3 reads CASSYGRDYYGYTF. The CDR3 DNA sequence: TGTGCCAGCAGTTACGGGAGGGACTACTATGGCTACACCTTC.

The CDR3 nucleotides read TGTGCCAGCAGCTTAGCAGGCCCCCTGCGGGGGGTAACCGGGGAGCTGTTTTTT. Its protein product is CASSLAGPLRGVTGELFF. This chain connects TRBV11-2 to TRBJ2-2; 8 positions match TRBD2. The V segment lost 1 base and the J segment 5 bases; nucleotides outside the gene matches: 12. This CDR3 has 18 residues. Germline values: CDR1 SGHAT, CDR2 FQNNGV.

This chain connects TRBV7-8 to TRBJ1-6; D not resolved. V shed 8 bases and J shed 4 bases, with 12 bases lying between them. The CDR3 covers 14 residues. Germline V CDR1 and CDR2: SGHVS, FQNEAQ. The CDR3 nucleotides are TGTGCCAGCGCCCGGGGTGGTTATAATTCACCCCTCCACTTT. It encodes CASARGGYNSPLHF. The entire variable domain, with the rest obtained from reference TRBV7-8 and TRBJ1-6, is as follows: GAGVSQSPRYKVAKRGQDVALRCDPISGHVSLFWYQQALGQGPEFLTYFQNEAQLDKSGLPSDRFFAERPEGSVSTLKIQRTQQEDSAVYLCASARGGYNSPLHFGNGTRLTVT.

A few counts support this clone. The gene calls are TRBV27 and TRBJ1-6, with D possibly TRBD1 on 6 matching bases. The CDR3 length is 14 residues. The V end was cut by 3 bases, the J end by 12 bases, with 15 bases between. Germline CDR1 reads MNHEY; CDR2 reads SMNVEV (reference sequence). CDR3 sequence: CASSLGASWGPLHF. The CDR3 DNA sequence: TGTGCCAGCAGTTTGGGGGCCTCTTGGGGACCCCTCCACTTT.

The rearrangement links TRBV18 to TRBJ2-5; 7 positions match TRBD1. The CDR3 is made up of 14 amino acids. V trimming: 6 bases; J trimming: 2 bases; junction bases outside the gene matches: 6. The germline V gene encodes CDR1 KGHSH and CDR2 LQKENI. CDR3 protein: CASSGDSPQETQYF. Here the CDR3 DNA reads TGTGCCAGCTCGGGGGACAGTCCACAAGAGACCCAGTACTTC.

The CDR3 DNA follows: TGTGCCAGCAGAAAAACAGGTGGGAATGAAAAACTGTTTTTT. This codes for CASRKTGGNEKLFF. This chain connects TRBV6-1 to TRBJ1-4, with a weak D call TRBD1 (5 bases). This CDR3 is built from 14 residues. Trimming took 6 bases from V and 5 from J, leaving 13 bases between them. Germline V gene sequence: CDR1 MNHNS, CDR2 SASEGT.

V and J are TRBV11-3 and TRBJ2-5; no firm D call. Germline CDR1 is SGHNT and CDR2 is YENEEA. The CDR3 contains 14 residues. Trimming removed 4 bases from V and 3 bases from J, with 12 bases in between. CDR3 region: CASSSPSTKETQYF. The DNA for the CDR3 is TGTGCCAGCAGCTCCCCCTCTACTAAAGAGACCCAGTACTTC.

This clone appeared once. This chain joins TRBV6-5 and TRBJ1-2; 7 positions agree with TRBD1. The V segment lost 6 bases and the J segment 2 bases; nucleotides outside the gene matches: 6. The CDR3 has 14 residues. Germline CDR1 reads MNHEY; CDR2 reads SVGAGI. The chain's CDR3 is CASSRRGQNYGYTF. Written as DNA, the CDR3 is TGTGCCAGCAGCCGAAGGGGACAGAACTATGGCTACACCTTC.

The chain employs TRBV13 and TRBJ1-4, with D possibly being TRBD1 (5 bases). Deletions cut 5 bases from V and 7 bases from J, with 11 bases between. CDR1 and CDR2 from the germline V gene are PRHDT and FYEKMQ (reference sequence). The CDR3 totals 13 residues. The CDR3 DNA reads as TGTGCCAGCAGCCACGTGGGGGGTGAAAAACTGTTTTTT. Amino acid sequence: CASSHVGGEKLFF.

The J gene is TRBJ2-7, the V gene TRBV10-2, with 7 bases lining up with TRBD2. The CDR3 contains 14 residues. Germline CDR1 WSHSY, CDR2 SAAADI. J lost 3 bases, V lost 3 bases, and 5 bases had no gene match. DNA of the CDR3: TGCGCCAGCAGTGAATGGGAGGGGAGCTACGAGCAGTACTTC. Its protein is CASSEWEGSYEQYF.

The chain has TRBV7-2 and TRBJ1-2; TRBD1 aligns across 11 bases. The V gene's germline CDR1 is SGHTA and CDR2 FQGNSA. The V segment lost 1 base and the J segment 8 bases; nucleotides outside the gene matches: 6. This CDR3 is 15 amino acids long. As DNA, the CDR3 is TGTGCCAGCAGCTTAGAGGACAGGGGGCGCCGGGGCTACACCTTC. The encoded protein is CASSLEDRGRRGYTF.

The chain couples TRBV5-4 to TRBJ2-7; 9 nucleotides line up with TRBD1. Germline values: CDR1 SGHNT, CDR2 YYREEE (reference sequence). J lost 0 bases, V lost 4 bases, and 5 bases had no gene match. This CDR3 contains 15 residues. For the CDR3, the DNA is TGTGCCAGCAGCACTAGGACAGGGGTCTCCTACGAGCAGTACTTC. Translated, it gives CASSTRTGVSYEQYF.

The genes are TRBV9 and TRBJ2-7; D may be TRBD2 (7 bases). Germline V lookup: CDR1 SGDLS, CDR2 YYNGEE. Trimming took off 0 bases at V and 7 bases at J, with 14 bases between the two ends. The CDR3 is 14 amino acids. The CDR3 protein is CASSVGVGGREQYF. CDR3 coding DNA: TGTGCCAGCAGCGTAGGGGTGGGGGGGCGTGAGCAGTACTTC.

The chain couples TRBV18 to TRBJ2-1; the D is unclear. Trimming shortened V by 3 bases and J by 6 bases, and 12 bases separated the two germline ends. CDR1 is KGHSH and CDR2 is LQKENI in the germline V gene. CDR3 length: 14 amino acids. The CDR3 loop reads CASSPLAGVNEQFF. In DNA, the CDR3 is TGTGCCAGCTCACCTTTGGCAGGCGTCAATGAGCAGTTCTTC.

This clone occurred once. The chain couples TRBV28 to TRBJ1-5; TRBD1 matches 8 bases. The CDR3 contains 16 residues. V was pared by 11 bases and J by 1 base, with 13 bases of the junction left unmatched. Germline V lookup: CDR1 MDHEN, CDR2 SYDVKM. CDR3 sequence (DNA): TGTGCCTCACAACCTCAGGGGGCAGGGAGCAATCAGCCCCAGCATTTT. Amino acid sequence: CASQPQGAGSNQPQHF. The full variable domain, completed using reference TRBV28 and TRBJ1-5, is DVKVTQSSRYLVKRTGEKVFLECVQDMDHENMFWYRQDPGLGLRLIYFSYDVKMKEKGDIPEGYSVSREKKERFSLILESASTNQTSMYLCASQPQGAGSNQPQHFGDGTRLSIL.

The J gene is TRBJ2-1, the V gene TRBV7-3; 11 positions match TRBD2. The CDR3 is 17 residues long. The germline V gene has CDR1 SGHTA and CDR2 FQGTGA. The V gene end was trimmed by 2 bases and the J gene end by 0 bases; junction bases not matched to a gene: 3. CDR3 loop: CASSLFSGGASYNEQFF. In DNA form, the CDR3 reads TGTGCCAGCAGCTTATTTAGCGGGGGGGCCTCCTACAATGAGCAGTTCTTC.

V is TRBV9 and J is TRBJ2-1; D possibly corresponds to TRBD1 (5 bases). CDR3 length: 12 residues. CDR1 is SGDLS and CDR2 is YYNGEE in the germline V gene. The V gene lost 0 bases and the J gene lost 9 bases, with 7 bases spanning the gap. CDR3 DNA: TGTGCCAGCAGCGTAGTAGGGGTTGAGCAGTTCTTC. Residues: CASSVVGVEQFF.

This clone was found once. The V call is TRBV5-5, the J call TRBJ1-1; no firm D call. Germline values: CDR1 SGHKS, CDR2 YYEKEE (reference sequence). This CDR3 spans 15 amino acids. Trimming removed 2 bases from V and 2 bases from J, with 13 bases in between. CDR3 region: CASSFGPRSNTEAFF. The CDR3 bases are TGTGCCAGCAGCTTTGGCCCCAGGTCTAACACTGAAGCTTTCTTT.

The chain employs TRBV19 and TRBJ2-3, with 10 bases lining up with TRBD2. V was clipped by 5 bases and J by 4 bases; unmatched bases: 6. Germline assignment: CDR1 LNHDA and CDR2 SQIVND (reference sequence). CDR3 length: 15 residues. The CDR3 DNA is TGTGCCAGTAGTCCTCGGACTAGCGGTCCAGATACGCAGTATTTT. This sequence encodes CASSPRTSGPDTQYF.

J is TRBJ2-7 and V is TRBV10-1; 9 nucleotides match TRBD1. V was pared by 3 bases and J by 4 bases, with 4 bases of the junction left unmatched. The CDR3 spans 14 residues. CDR1 is WNHNN and CDR2 is SYGVQD in the germline V gene (reference sequence). The DNA for the CDR3 is TGCGCCAGCAGTGAAGGACAGGGGATTTACGAGCAGTACTTC. Translating gives CASSEGQGIYEQYF.

The J gene is TRBJ1-3, the V gene TRBV5-1; 8 nucleotides match TRBD1. Germline lookup yields CDR1 SGHRS and CDR2 YFSETQ. The CDR3 extends over 15 amino acids. J gave up 3 bases and V 2 bases, and 4 bases lay outside the gene matches. The CDR3: CASSLQGGLGNTIYF. CDR3 DNA sequence: TGCGCCAGCAGCTTACAGGGGGGGCTTGGAAACACCATATATTTT.

The gene calls are TRBV7-2 and TRBJ1-1; D unresolved. Germline lookup yields CDR1 SGHTA and CDR2 FQGNSA. The CDR3 totals 13 residues. V was clipped by 6 bases and J by 2 bases, with 10 bases between them. CDR3 region: CASRDPGNTEAFF. DNA of the CDR3: TGTGCCAGCAGGGACCCGGGAAACACTGAAGCTTTCTTT.

This rearrangement joins TRBV2 to TRBJ1-4; D call uncertain. There are 14 residues in the CDR3. Germline assignment: CDR1 SNHLY and CDR2 FYNNEI. V lost 6 bases, J lost 3 bases, and 11 bases lay in between. CDR3 protein: CASSAGVSNEKLFF. In nucleotides, the CDR3 is TGTGCCAGCAGCGCGGGAGTGTCTAATGAAAAACTGTTTTTT.

The chain combines TRBV28 with TRBJ2-2, with 9 bases identical to TRBD2. The CDR3 length is 15 residues. J gave up 8 bases and V 5 bases, and 9 bases lay outside the gene matches. CDR1 is MDHEN, CDR2 SYDVKM, per germline. The CDR3: CASSPSAGGPGELFF. The CDR3 DNA sequence: TGTGCCAGCAGTCCCTCAGCGGGGGGCCCTGGGGAGCTGTTTTTT.

The V and J genes are TRBV2 and TRBJ1-5; possibly TRBD1 for D (5 bases). CDR1 is SNHLY and CDR2 is FYNNEI in the germline V gene. The CDR3 has 15 amino acids. V was clipped by 4 bases and J by 0 bases, with 10 bases between them. CDR3 DNA sequence: TGTGCCAGCAGTGGGACAAGCTATAGCAATCAGCCCCAGCATTTT. Protein: CASSGTSYSNQPQHF.